This T cell receptor beta chain was recorded in a study of neurological immune-mediated disorders (dated by TCRdb to about 2019). General notes on the study: Of the roughly 34 multiple sclerosis patients, approximately 31 had relapsing-remitting MS and 3 had secondary progressive MS. Using UMI-based sequencing, the study compared peripheral blood TCR-beta repertoires from patients with HTLV-I-associated myelopathy (HAM/TSP), patients with multiple sclerosis, and healthy controls. The roughly 110 TCR-beta libraries included longitudinal samples, technical triplicates and paired sorted CD4+ and CD8+ T-cell subsets alongside PBMC samples. The cohort was made up of 68 subjects, consisting of about 15 HAM/TSP patients, about 34 multiple sclerosis patients and 20 healthy controls. What the study reported, not specific to this receptor: Across subjects, expanded clones never shared an identical CDR3 amino acid sequence, which suggests that the TCR-beta repertoires in every group were private. Repertoires from 18 of 34 MS patients were grouped by phylogenetic analysis into a cluster of related CDR3 sequences, suggesting a possible repertoire-level signature. TCR clonal expansion was highest in HAM/TSP patients and lowest in MS patients, with MS patients falling below even healthy controls. The MS cluster showed no association with clinical or MRI features, and the authors stated that larger cohorts are needed.

For unsorted PBMC libraries, 2 million PBMCs were used after storage in RNAlater at -80 degrees C until RNA extraction. The multiple sclerosis patients were enrolled in a US clinical protocol that evaluated disease progression with magnetic resonance imaging. Peripheral blood was subjected to Ficoll-Hypaque density gradient centrifugation to isolate PBMCs, which were then cryopreserved in liquid nitrogen. cDNA was synthesized by template-switch 5'RACE using a primer carrying a 10-nucleotide random unique molecular identifier by which each TCR transcript was tagged. Every sequencing run yielded over 180 million TCR-beta sequences covering 15-18 subjects. The RNeasy kit was used for extraction of total RNA. TCR-beta VDJ regions were amplified with primers for the TCR constant region and the 5'RACE anchor, using the KAPA Real-time Library Amplification kit. A first PCR added sample indexes and Illumina adaptors, after which a second PCR increased the library yield. After Ampure bead purification, the TCR product of roughly 650 bp was size-selected on a 2% E-gel SizeSelection system. Before pooling, libraries had their quality checked on a Bioanalyzer, their concentration measured with Qubit, and their quantity determined with the Kapa Library Quantification kit. Paired-end 2 x 150 bp sequencing of the libraries was performed on an Illumina HiSeq 2500. To increase sequence diversity, about 25-31% phiX was spiked into each library pool. Regarding the original processing steps: The quality-filtered reads were processed with the UMI-based MiGEC pipeline, whose error correction step removed more than 85% of the raw TCR sequences. IMGT germline references were used for alignment of VDJ genes, and clonotypes were defined by a unique CDR3 amino acid sequence together with V-J genes. Clonal expansion, Shannon diversity and CDR3 relatedness were evaluated with VDJtools (CalcPairwiseDistances, ClusterSamples), while phylogenetic trees were built in CLCbio workbench. Clones with at least 8 unique UMIs were defined as expanded, with this threshold being based on coefficient-of-variation modelling across technical triplicates. The raw public data were reprocessed by TCRdb itself: fastp quality trimming at Q25, MiXCR clonotype calling, in-frame beta chains only. Every CDR3 protein is listed once, alongside the most common genes and DNA of its rows. None of the V and J calls come from the authors' own analysis; TCRdb made them. This sample comprises tens of thousands of distinct CDR3 sequences, roughly 3.2% of them detected only once. The ten largest clones take up about 2.9% of the sample.

This clonotype was seen many times. It lacks a known antigen. Within one base of it there is no much larger clone, and no base qualities were kept. Trimming takes 5 bases from V and 14 bases from J, and the germline ends sit 13 bases apart. The germline V gene yields MDHEN for CDR1 and SYDVKM for CDR2. The CDR3 covers 11 residues, taking in both the cysteine and the phenylalanine. The sequence is cut down to CDR3 DNA, 33 bases in frame from base 1. The chain is assembled from TRBV28 and TRBJ2-1; the D segment could be TRBD1, given 6 matching bases. The sequence came from a woman aged 50 to 60 with multiple sclerosis. Material for sequencing was PBMCs. The CDR3: CASSRRGDKFF. The sequenced DNA: TGTGCCAGCAGTCGCAGGGGAGACAAGTTCTTC.